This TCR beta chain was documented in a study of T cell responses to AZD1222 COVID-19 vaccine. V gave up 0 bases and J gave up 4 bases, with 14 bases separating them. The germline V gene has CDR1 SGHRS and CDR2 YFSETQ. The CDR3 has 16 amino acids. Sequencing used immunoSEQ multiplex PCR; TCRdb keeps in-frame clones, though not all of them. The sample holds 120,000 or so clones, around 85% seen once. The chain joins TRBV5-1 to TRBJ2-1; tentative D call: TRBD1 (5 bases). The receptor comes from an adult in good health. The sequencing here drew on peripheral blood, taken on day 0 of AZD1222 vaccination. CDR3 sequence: CASSLVGRAEYNEQFF. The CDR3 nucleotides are TGCGCCAGCAGCTTGGTAGGCAGGGCAGAATACAATGAGCAGTTCTTC.